These 23 T cell receptor beta chains were sequenced from one sample in a study of neurological immune-mediated disorders. TCRdb processed the 5' RACE reads anew with MiXCR; each CDR3 protein has one entry. The sample carries 28,000 or so distinct CDR3 sequences, 21% recorded once. Sequenced input: PBMCs. The receptors here all came from a woman between 55 and 75 years old in good health.

This clonotype was counted only a few times. The rearrangement uses TRBV7-3 and TRBJ2-5; a weak D match, TRBD2 (6 bases). The CDR3 has 13 amino acids. V lost 5 bases, J lost 5 bases, and 12 bases lay in between. CDR1 and CDR2 (germline): SGHTA, FQGTGA. The CDR3 loop is CASSNGGWETQYF. DNA of the CDR3: TGTGCCAGCAGCAACGGGGGTTGGGAGACCCAGTACTTC.

Ten or more counts support this clonotype. V usage is TRBV5-1 and J usage is TRBJ2-5; unclear D gene. V lost 4 bases, J lost 2 bases, and 6 bases lay in between. The CDR3 is 12 residues long. The germline gives CDR1 SGHRS, CDR2 YFSETQ. The CDR3 DNA is TGCGCCAGCAGCCCAGTGCAAGAGACCCAGTACTTC. Amino acid sequence: CASSPVQETQYF. The entire variable domain, with the rest obtained from reference TRBV5-1 and TRBJ2-5, is as follows: KAGVTQTPRYLIKTRGQQVTLSCSPISGHRSVSWYQQTPGQGLQFLFEYFSETQRNKGNFPGRFSGRQFSNSRSEMNVSTLELGDSALYLCASSPVQETQYFGPGTRLLVL.

Ten or more counts support this clonotype. The chain links TRBV29-1 to TRBJ1-4; weak D call: TRBD1 (5 bases). This CDR3 comprises 15 residues. V was clipped by 4 bases and J by 0 bases, with 12 bases between them. CDR1 and CDR2 (germline): SQVTM, ANQGSEA. The CDR3 here is CSVGPGGTTNEKLFF. DNA for the CDR3: TGCAGCGTTGGCCCCGGGGGGACAACTAATGAAAAACTGTTTTTT.

This clonotype was picked up many times. The V call is TRBV9, the J call TRBJ2-1, with 8 bases aligning to TRBD2. Germline CDR1 reads SGDLS; CDR2 reads YYNGEE. This CDR3 has 16 amino acids. V trimming: 3 bases; J trimming: 9 bases; junction bases outside the gene matches: 14. CDR3 sequence: CASSAGLAGSQGEQFF. In nucleotides, the CDR3 is TGTGCCAGCAGCGCCGGACTAGCAGGATCACAGGGTGAGCAGTTCTTC.

This clonotype occurred many times. The chain uses TRBV6-6 and TRBJ2-3; D perhaps matches TRBD2 (5 bases). CDR1 MNHNY and CDR2 SVGAGI come from the germline V gene (reference sequence). V lost 4 bases and J 5 bases, leaving 10 bases between the germline ends. There are 13 residues in the CDR3. Written as DNA, the CDR3 is TGTGCCAGCAGTTCGAGGGCCAGAGATACGCAGTATTTT. Encoded protein: CASSSRARDTQYF.

This clonotype was counted many times. This chain joins TRBV10-3 and TRBJ2-7; D call uncertain. The V gene lost 4 bases and the J gene lost 2 bases, with 9 bases spanning the gap. Germline loops: CDR1 ENHRY, CDR2 SYGVKD. The CDR3 runs to 13 residues. DNA of the CDR3: TGTGCCATCAGTGTCGGCGTTACCTACGAGCAGTACTTC. Translation gives CAISVGVTYEQYF.

The sample holds many counts of this clonotype. The chain links TRBV5-1 to TRBJ2-3; tentatively, D is TRBD1 or TRBD2 (5 bases each). The V end was cut by 5 bases, the J end by 2 bases, with 15 bases between. Germline CDR1 is SGHRS and CDR2 is YFSETQ. The CDR3 has 15 residues. In nucleotides, the CDR3 is TGCGCCAGCAGTGGAGGCAGGGCGTTCACAGATACGCAGTATTTT. This gives the protein CASSGGRAFTDTQYF.

By proportion, this clonotype is medium-sized (0.01 to 0.1%). The chain combines TRBV5-1 with TRBJ2-3; D gene unclear. The V gene's germline CDR1 is SGHRS and CDR2 YFSETQ. CDR3 length: 13 amino acids. Trimming took 4 bases from V and 2 from J, leaving 8 bases between them. CDR3 amino acids: CASSPQVTDTQYF. The CDR3 DNA reads as TGCGCCAGCAGCCCCCAGGTCACAGATACGCAGTATTTT.

Ten or more counts support this clonotype. V is TRBV5-5 and J is TRBJ2-1, with D possibly being TRBD2 (5 bases). The CDR3 has 16 amino acids. V was pared by 4 bases and J by 0 bases, with 14 bases between. CDR1 is SGHKS, CDR2 YYEKEE, per germline (reference sequence). The CDR3 coding sequence is TGTGCCAGCAGCCGAGGGTCCGGGATCTCCTACAATGAGCAGTTCTTC. Its protein product is CASSRGSGISYNEQFF.

The chain employs TRBV7-6 and TRBJ2-5; D is perhaps TRBD1 (6 bases). Between the trimmed V and J ends, which lost 5 bases and 2 bases, there was a span of 12 bases. CDR3 length equals 14 residues. The V gene's germline CDR1 is SGHVS and CDR2 FNYEAQ. CDR3 sequence (DNA): TGTGCCAGCAGCGACGGGACATTTCAAGAGACCCAGTACTTC. It translates to CASSDGTFQETQYF.

This clonotype appeared many times. The V call is TRBV9, the J call TRBJ2-1, with 7 bases aligning to TRBD1. With 2 bases clipped from V and 5 bases from J, the junction kept 4 bases outside the gene matches. The CDR3 has 14 amino acids. Germline V gives CDR1 SGDLS, CDR2 YYNGEE. CDR3 region: CASSVRTGDNEQFF. The CDR3 DNA follows: TGTGCCAGCAGCGTTAGGACAGGTGACAATGAGCAGTTCTTC. The full variable domain, with the rest looked up from reference TRBV9 and TRBJ2-1, is DSGVTQTPKHLITATGQRVTLRCSPRSGDLSVYWYQQSLDQGLQFLIQYYNGEERAKGNILERFSAQQFPDLHSELNLSSLELGDSALYFCASSVRTGDNEQFFGPGTRLTVL.

This clonotype was detected only once. The chain recombines TRBV10-3 with TRBJ1-1; D is unresolved. CDR1 is ENHRY, CDR2 SYGVKD, per germline. The ends were cut back, 4 bases at V and 3 bases at J, with 9 bases in the middle. The CDR3 length is 13 residues. This chain's CDR3 is CAISGESDTEAFF. The DNA of the CDR3 is TGTGCCATCAGTGGGGAATCGGACACTGAAGCTTTCTTT.

V and J are TRBV20-1 and TRBJ2-4; D unclear. CDR1 and CDR2 from the germline V gene are DFQATT and SNEGSKA (reference sequence). The V and J ends lost 7 bases and 5 bases respectively, with 24 bases between them. The CDR3 spans 16 residues. CDR3 protein: CSVRNSRAAAENIQYF. CDR3 nucleotides: TGCAGTGTTAGGAACAGTCGTGCCGCCGCGGAAAACATTCAGTACTTC.

This clonotype was observed at least ten times. V is TRBV9 and J is TRBJ1-4; 7 bases are a match to TRBD1. The germline gives CDR1 SGDLS, CDR2 YYNGEE. The trim removed 4 bases at V and 7 bases at J, leaving 7 bases unmatched. CDR3 length: 14 amino acids. CDR3 nucleotide sequence: TGTGCCAGCAGCCGACAGGGTCGGGGTGAAAAACTGTTTTTT. The encoded protein is CASSRQGRGEKLFF.

In its sample, this clonotype is medium-sized. The rearrangement uses TRBV9 and TRBJ2-6; the D gene is possibly TRBD1 (5 bases). Trimming pared 3 bases from V and 0 bases from J, leaving 7 bases between. The CDR3 consists of 15 residues. The germline V gene has CDR1 SGDLS and CDR2 YYNGEE. CDR3 coding DNA: TGTGCCAGCAGCGCAGACAGCTCTGGGGCCAACGTCCTGACTTTC. This gives the protein CASSADSSGANVLTF.

In this sample, this clonotype turned up many times. J is TRBJ2-4 and V is TRBV20-1; TRBD1 matches 9 bases. The germline gives CDR1 DFQATT, CDR2 SNEGSKA (reference sequence). Losses at the gene ends were 4 bases for V and 6 bases for J; bases not matched to a gene: 7. This CDR3 is 14 amino acids long. The CDR3 region has the DNA TGCAGTGCTAAACCGGGACAGGGTGGAAACATTCAGTACTTC. This encodes CSAKPGQGGNIQYF.

The gene calls are TRBV9 and TRBJ2-5; no clear D. CDR3 length: 14 amino acids. Germline assignment: CDR1 SGDLS and CDR2 YYNGEE. The V end lost 0 bases, the J end lost 5 bases, and 11 bases lay between the germline ends. In DNA, the CDR3 is TGTGCCAGCAGCGTAGATGTTACTTTGGAGACCCAGTACTTC. The encoded protein is CASSVDVTLETQYF.

This clonotype was counted ten times or more. The DNA of the CDR3 is TGCAGCGTTCATAGCCCCTCCTACAATGAGCAGTTCTTC. As protein: CSVHSPSYNEQFF. The gene calls are TRBV29-1 and TRBJ2-1; no firm D call. Germline V CDR1 and CDR2: SQVTM, ANQGSEA. Trimming left V 5 bases short and J 0 bases short, with 8 bases between. The CDR3 has 13 residues.

This clonotype came up many times. The chain uses TRBV5-1 and TRBJ2-1, with a weak D call TRBD2 (5 bases). Deletions cut 1 base from V and 12 bases from J, with 20 bases between. This CDR3 is built from 15 residues. Germline CDR1 is SGHRS and CDR2 is YFSETQ. The CDR3 nucleotides read TGCGCCAGCAGCTTGCCCGGACCAGAGGGTATGGGGCAGTTCTTC. This encodes CASSLPGPEGMGQFF.

This clonotype appeared many times. V is TRBV27 and J is TRBJ1-6, with D tentatively TRBD1 (6 bases). Germline V CDR1 and CDR2: MNHEY, SMNVEV (reference sequence). The CDR3 is 11 residues long. Trimming removed 7 bases at V and 18 bases at J, with 16 bases between. As DNA, the CDR3 is TGTGCCAGCATCGAGAGGGGACATTACCACTTT. This codes for CASIERGHYHF.

Ten or more counts support this clonotype. V gene TRBV6-5 combines with J gene TRBJ2-1, with D perhaps matching TRBD2 (5 bases). The CDR3 totals 12 residues. V was pared by 5 bases and J by 8 bases, with 10 bases between. Germline CDR1 and CDR2: MNHEY and SVGAGI. CDR3 amino acids: CASSKRRDEQFF. CDR3 nucleotides: TGTGCCAGCAGTAAGCGGCGCGATGAGCAGTTCTTC.

This clonotype was observed a single time. Mismatch with germline at one junction end may stem from a read error. This chain connects TRBV6-2 or TRBV6-3 to TRBJ2-2; TRBD2 agrees at 9 bases. The CDR3 runs 17 residues. CDR1 is MNHEY, CDR2 SVGEGT, per germline. CDR3 loop: CASRVEASGKRTGELFF. The CDR3 DNA is TGTGCCAGCAGGGTTGAGGCTAGCGGGAAAAGGACCGGGGAGTTGTTTTTT.

This clonotype was detected once. The chain couples TRBV24-1 to TRBJ1-1; no clear D. CDR3 length: 12 amino acids. The germline CDR1 and CDR2 sequences are KGHDR and SFDVKD. V was trimmed by 1 base and J by 7 bases, leaving 6 bases between them. CDR3 nucleotide sequence: TGTGCCACCAGTGATTTTCTGGGTGAAGCTTTCTTT. It translates to CATSDFLGEAFF.